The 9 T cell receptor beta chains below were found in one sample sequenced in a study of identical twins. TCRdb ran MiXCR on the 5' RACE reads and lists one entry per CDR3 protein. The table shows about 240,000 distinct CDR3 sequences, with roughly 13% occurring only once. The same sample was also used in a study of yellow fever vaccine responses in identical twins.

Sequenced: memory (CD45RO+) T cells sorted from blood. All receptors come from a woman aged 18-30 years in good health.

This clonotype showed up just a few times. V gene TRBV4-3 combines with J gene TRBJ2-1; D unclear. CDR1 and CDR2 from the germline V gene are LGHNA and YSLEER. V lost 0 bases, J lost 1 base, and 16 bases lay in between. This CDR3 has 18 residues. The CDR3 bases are TGCGCCAGCAGCCAAGACTGGGCTATCTTCGAGTCCTACAATGAGCAGTTCTTC. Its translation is CASSQDWAIFESYNEQFF.

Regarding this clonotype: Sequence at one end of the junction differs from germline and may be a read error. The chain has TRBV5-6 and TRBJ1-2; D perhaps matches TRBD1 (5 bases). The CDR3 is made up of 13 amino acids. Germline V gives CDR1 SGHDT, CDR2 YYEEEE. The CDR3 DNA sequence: TGTGCCAGCAGCTTATCAGGGATCTATGGCTACACTTTC. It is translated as CASSLSGIYGYTF. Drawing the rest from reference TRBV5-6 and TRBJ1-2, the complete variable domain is DAGVTQSPTHLIKTRGQQVTLRCSPKSGHDTVSWYQQALGQGPQFIFQYYEEEERQRGNFPDRFSGHQFPNYSSELNVNALLLGDSALYLCASSLSGIYGYTFGSGTRLTVV.

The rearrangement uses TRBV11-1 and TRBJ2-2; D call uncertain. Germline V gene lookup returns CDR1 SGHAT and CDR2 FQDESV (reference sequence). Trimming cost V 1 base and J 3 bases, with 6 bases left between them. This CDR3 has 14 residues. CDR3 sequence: CASSLERYTGELFF. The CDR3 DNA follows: TGTGCCAGCAGCTTAGAAAGATACACCGGGGAGCTGTTTTTT.

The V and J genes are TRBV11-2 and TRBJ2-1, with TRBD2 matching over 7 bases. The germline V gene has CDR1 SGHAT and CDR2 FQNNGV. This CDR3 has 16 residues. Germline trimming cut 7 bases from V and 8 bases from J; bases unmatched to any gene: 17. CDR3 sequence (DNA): TGTGCCAGCAACCTCAGACAGAGCGGGATGGGTCATGAGCAGTTCTTC. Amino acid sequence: CASNLRQSGMGHEQFF.

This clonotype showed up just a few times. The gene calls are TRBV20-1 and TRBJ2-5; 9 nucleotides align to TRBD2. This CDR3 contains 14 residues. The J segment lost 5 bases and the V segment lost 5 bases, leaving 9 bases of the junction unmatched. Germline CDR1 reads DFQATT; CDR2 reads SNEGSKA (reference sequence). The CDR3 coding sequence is TGCAGTGCTTATCCAGCGGGGGGTGGGGAGACCCAGTACTTC. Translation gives CSAYPAGGGETQYF.

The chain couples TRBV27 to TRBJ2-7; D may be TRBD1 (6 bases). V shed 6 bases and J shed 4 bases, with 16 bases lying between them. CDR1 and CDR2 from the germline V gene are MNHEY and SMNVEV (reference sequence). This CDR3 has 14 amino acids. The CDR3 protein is CASRLGTMGYEQYF. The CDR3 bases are TGTGCCAGCAGGCTTGGGACAATGGGTTACGAGCAGTACTTC.

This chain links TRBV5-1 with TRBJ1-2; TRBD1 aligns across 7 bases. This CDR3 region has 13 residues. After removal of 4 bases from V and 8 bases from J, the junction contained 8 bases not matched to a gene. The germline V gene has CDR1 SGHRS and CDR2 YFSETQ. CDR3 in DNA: TGCGCCAGCAGCGGGACAGCCGTCGGAGGCTACACCTTC. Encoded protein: CASSGTAVGGYTF.

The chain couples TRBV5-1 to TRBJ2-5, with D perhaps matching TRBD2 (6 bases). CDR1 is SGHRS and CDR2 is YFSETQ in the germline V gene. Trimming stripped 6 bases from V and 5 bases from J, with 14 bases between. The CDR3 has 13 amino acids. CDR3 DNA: TGCGCCAGCAACCCTATCGGGGGTGAGACCCAGTACTTC. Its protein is CASNPIGGETQYF.

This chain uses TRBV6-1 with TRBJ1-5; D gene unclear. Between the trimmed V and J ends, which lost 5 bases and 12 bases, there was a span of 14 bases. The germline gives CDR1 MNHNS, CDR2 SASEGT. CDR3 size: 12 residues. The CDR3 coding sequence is TGTGCCAGCAGTCTTGCCTCGGGAGACCAGCATTTT. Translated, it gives CASSLASGDQHF.